One sample yielded the 12 T cell receptor beta chains listed below, sequenced in a study of T cell responses to AZD1222 COVID-19 vaccine (dated by TCRdb to the early 2020s). The label giving this sample's time point can be read as: baseline before first vaccination. Library preparation employed the immunoSEQ multiplex PCR assay. In its TCRdb copy, this immuneACCESS table keeps in-frame sequences only and misses some clones. Where compared with another copy, unresolved V genes explain less than half of these, and the others have no known cause. Here the sample has 70,000 or so clones; 70% to 90% occur a single time. The top ten clones comprise 20% of the sample. Sequenced here: peripheral blood, sampled on day 0 of AZD1222 vaccination. The receptors shown here come from an adult in good health.

This chain connects TRBV6-4 to TRBJ2-1, with TRBD2 matching 8 bases. The junction had 7 bases not matched to a gene; V was cut back by 0 bases and J by 6 bases. Germline loops: CDR1 MRHNA, CDR2 SNTAGT. This CDR3 comprises 16 residues. The CDR3 sequence is CASSDSAGGKGNEQFF. The DNA for the CDR3 is TGTGCCAGCAGTGACTCGGCGGGAGGTAAAGGCAATGAGCAGTTCTTC.

CDR3 loop: CASSFGTLLGHF. CDR3 nucleotides: TGTGCCAGCAGCTTCGGGACGCTGCTCGGGCATTTT. The rearrangement joins TRBV7-3 to TRBJ1-5; perhaps TRBD1 as D (5 bases). CDR3 size: 12 residues. V was clipped by 3 bases and J by 15 bases, with 15 bases between them. Germline V lookup: CDR1 SGHTA, CDR2 FQGTGA.

The chain links TRBV7-9 to TRBJ2-7; tentatively, D is TRBD1 (6 bases). Trimming shortened V by 6 bases and J by 3 bases, and 12 bases separated the two germline ends. CDR1 and CDR2 (germline): SEHNR, FQNEAQ (reference sequence). The CDR3 consists of 13 residues. Written as DNA, the CDR3 is TGTGCCAGCAGTGTAACAGGGAACTACGAGCAGTACTTC. This sequence encodes CASSVTGNYEQYF.

The chain uses TRBV19 and TRBJ2-3; D is unresolved. The V end lost 0 bases, the J end lost 3 bases, and 4 bases lay between the germline ends. The length of the CDR3 is 13 residues. In germline, CDR1 is LNHDA, CDR2 SQIVND (reference sequence). The CDR3 loop is CASSIEGTDTQYF. In nucleotides, the CDR3 is TGTGCCAGTAGTATAGAGGGGACAGATACGCAGTATTTT. Drawing the rest from reference TRBV19 and TRBJ2-3, the complete variable domain is DGGITQSPKYLFRKEGQNVTLSCEQNLNHDAMYWYRQDPGQGLRLIYYSQIVNDFQKGDIAEGYSVSREKKESFPLTVTSAQKNPTAFYLCASSIEGTDTQYFGPGTRLTVL.

The rearrangement links TRBV27 to TRBJ1-4; 9 positions match TRBD1. The germline CDR1 and CDR2 sequences are MNHEY and SMNVEV (reference sequence). CDR3 length: 15 residues. J gave up 7 bases and V 5 bases, and 8 bases lay outside the gene matches. CDR3 region: CASSPTGGSVEKLFF. CDR3 nucleotide sequence: TGTGCCAGCAGTCCGACAGGGGGGTCGGTTGAAAAACTGTTTTTT.

This chain uses TRBV6-6 with TRBJ1-2; 7 positions match TRBD1. There are 15 residues in the CDR3. The junction had 9 bases not matched to a gene; V was cut back by 8 bases and J by 0 bases. The germline gives CDR1 MNHNY, CDR2 SVGAGI (reference sequence). The CDR3: CASGTPDRSNYGYTF. CDR3 DNA sequence: TGTGCCAGCGGCACCCCGGACAGGTCTAACTATGGCTACACCTTC.

The chain has TRBV6-5 and TRBJ2-7, with 7 nucleotides matching TRBD2. Germline CDR1 and CDR2: MNHEY and SVGAGI. V was pared by 6 bases and J by 3 bases, with 2 bases of the junction left unmatched. The CDR3 has 12 amino acids. The CDR3 here is CASRGGGYEQYF. In DNA, the CDR3 is TGTGCCAGCAGAGGCGGGGGCTACGAGCAGTACTTC.

The J gene is TRBJ2-3, the V gene TRBV29-1; a weak D match, TRBD1 (6 bases). Germline loops: CDR1 SQVTM, CDR2 ANQGSEA. The CDR3 runs 12 residues. Deletions cut 4 bases from V and 5 bases from J, with 10 bases between. The CDR3 region is CSVVRGGDTQYF. In DNA form, the CDR3 reads TGCAGCGTTGTTAGAGGGGGAGATACGCAGTATTTT.

The chain links TRBV28 to TRBJ2-7; possible D gene TRBD2, 5 bases. CDR1 and CDR2 (germline): MDHEN, SYDVKM. This CDR3 region has 14 residues. The V end lost 5 bases, the J end lost 6 bases, and 17 bases lay between the germline ends. The CDR3 nucleotides are TGTGCCAGCAGTCCGCATCAGTCGGCGGGCGAGCAGTACTTC. Translating it yields CASSPHQSAGEQYF.

The genes are TRBV19 and TRBJ1-1; weak D call: TRBD1 (5 bases). The length of the CDR3 is 13 residues. Trimming pared 2 bases from V and 10 bases from J, leaving 14 bases between. The germline gives CDR1 LNHDA, CDR2 SQIVND (reference sequence). The CDR3 spells CASSIPGVIGAFF. CDR3 nucleotide sequence: TGTGCCAGTAGTATACCGGGGGTTATTGGAGCTTTCTTT.

The V and J genes are TRBV7-2 and TRBJ2-2; 8 positions agree with TRBD2. V dropped 4 bases and J dropped 1; count of bases not matched to a gene: 2. The CDR3 spans 15 residues. Germline CDR1 and CDR2: SGHTA and FQGNSA. The CDR3 loop is CASSWSGGNTGELFF. CDR3 DNA: TGTGCCAGCAGCTGGAGCGGGGGGAACACCGGGGAGCTGTTTTTT.

The CDR3 sequence: CASSATTSGDTGELFF. The DNA for the CDR3 is TGTGCCAGCAGCGCCACTACCTCGGGGGACACCGGGGAGCTGTTTTTT. V is TRBV9 and J is TRBJ2-2; tentatively, D is TRBD2 (6 bases). The CDR3 consists of 16 residues. The germline gives CDR1 SGDLS, CDR2 YYNGEE. Trimming took off 3 bases at V and 3 bases at J, with 15 bases between the two ends.